This TCR beta chain was profiled in a study of cytomegalovirus exposure and HLA in healthy donors. About the research overall: In a later analysis, it was reported that the roughly 130 validation repertoires had been produced on the same platform as the 500 to 850 repertoires belonging to the first cohort.

The CDR3 totals 14 residues. Deletions cut 0 bases from V and 1 base from J, with 6 bases between. Per germline, CDR1 WSHSY and CDR2 SAAADI. Sequenced by immunoSEQ multiplex PCR; TCRdb stores in-frame clones only, minus some. The profile covers 90,000 to 150,000 clones, with approximately 90% appearing a single time and 4.4% taken by the ten largest. Details on this clone: The antigen is undetermined.

Study conclusions and caveats: Altogether, 170 or so TCR beta chains were recorded as cytomegalovirus-associated.

The chain links TRBV10-2 to TRBJ2-5, with no clear D. The sequence was collected from a young man in good health and CMV-seropositive. Specimen: PBMCs. CDR3 protein: CASSESRSQETQYF. CDR3 nucleotides: TGCGCCAGCAGTGAGTCTAGGAGCCAAGAGACCCAGTACTTC.